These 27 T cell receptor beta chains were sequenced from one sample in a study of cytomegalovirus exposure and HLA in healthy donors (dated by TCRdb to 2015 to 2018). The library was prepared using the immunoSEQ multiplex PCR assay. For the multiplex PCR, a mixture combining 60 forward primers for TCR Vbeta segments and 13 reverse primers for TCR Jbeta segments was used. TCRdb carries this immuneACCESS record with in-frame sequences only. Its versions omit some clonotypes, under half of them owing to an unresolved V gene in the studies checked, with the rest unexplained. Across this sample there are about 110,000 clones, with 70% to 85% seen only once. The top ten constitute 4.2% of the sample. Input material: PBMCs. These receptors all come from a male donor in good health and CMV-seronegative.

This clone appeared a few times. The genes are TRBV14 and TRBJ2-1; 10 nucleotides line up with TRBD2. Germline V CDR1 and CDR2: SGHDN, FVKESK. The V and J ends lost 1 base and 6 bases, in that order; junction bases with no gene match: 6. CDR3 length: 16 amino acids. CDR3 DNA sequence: TGTGCCAGCAGCCAAGGGAGTCTAGCGGGAGTCAATGAGCAGTTCTTC. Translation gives CASSQGSLAGVNEQFF.

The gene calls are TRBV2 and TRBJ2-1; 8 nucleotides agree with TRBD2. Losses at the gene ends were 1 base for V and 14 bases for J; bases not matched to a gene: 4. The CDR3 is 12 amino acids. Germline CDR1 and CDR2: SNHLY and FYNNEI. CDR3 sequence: CASSEGLAGEFF. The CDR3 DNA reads TGTGCCAGCAGTGAAGGGCTAGCGGGCGAGTTCTTC.

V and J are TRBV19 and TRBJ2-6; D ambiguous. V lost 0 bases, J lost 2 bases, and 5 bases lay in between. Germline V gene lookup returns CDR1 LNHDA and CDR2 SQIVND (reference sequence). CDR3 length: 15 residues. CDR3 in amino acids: CASSIESAGANVLTF. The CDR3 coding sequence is TGTGCCAGTAGTATAGAGAGTGCTGGGGCCAACGTCCTGACTTTC. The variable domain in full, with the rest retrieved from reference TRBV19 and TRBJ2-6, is DGGITQSPKYLFRKEGQNVTLSCEQNLNHDAMYWYRQDPGQGLRLIYYSQIVNDFQKGDIAEGYSVSREKKESFPLTVTSAQKNPTAFYLCASSIESAGANVLTFGAGSRLTVL.

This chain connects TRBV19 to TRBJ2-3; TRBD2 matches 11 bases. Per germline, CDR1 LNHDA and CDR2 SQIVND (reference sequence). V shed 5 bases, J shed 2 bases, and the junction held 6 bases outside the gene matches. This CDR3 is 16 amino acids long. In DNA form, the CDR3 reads TGTGCCAGTAGTGTTAGCGGGAGGGCCATCACAGATACGCAGTATTTT. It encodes CASSVSGRAITDTQYF.

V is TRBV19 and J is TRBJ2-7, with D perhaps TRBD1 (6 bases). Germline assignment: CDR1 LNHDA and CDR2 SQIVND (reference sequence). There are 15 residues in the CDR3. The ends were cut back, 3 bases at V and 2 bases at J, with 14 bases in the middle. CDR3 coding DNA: TGTGCCAGTAGTATGGCGTCAGGGGCACCCTACGAGCAGTACTTC. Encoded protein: CASSMASGAPYEQYF.

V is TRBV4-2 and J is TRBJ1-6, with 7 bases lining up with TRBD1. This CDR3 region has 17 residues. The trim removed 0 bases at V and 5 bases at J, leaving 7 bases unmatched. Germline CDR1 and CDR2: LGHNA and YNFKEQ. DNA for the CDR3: TGTGCCAGCAGCCAAGAGGTCAGGGGGAAGAATAATTCACCCCTCCACTTT. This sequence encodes CASSQEVRGKNNSPLHF.

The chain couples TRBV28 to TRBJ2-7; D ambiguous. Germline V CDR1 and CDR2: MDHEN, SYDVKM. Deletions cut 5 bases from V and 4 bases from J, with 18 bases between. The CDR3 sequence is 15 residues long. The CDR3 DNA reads TGTGCCAGCAGTCCCGAGATGGGTTCGGGTTACGAGCAGTACTTC. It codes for CASSPEMGSGYEQYF.

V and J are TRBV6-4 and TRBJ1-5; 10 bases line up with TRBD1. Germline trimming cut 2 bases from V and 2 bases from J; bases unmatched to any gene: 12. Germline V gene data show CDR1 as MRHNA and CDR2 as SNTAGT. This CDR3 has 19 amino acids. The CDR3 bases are TGTGCCAGCAGTGACGCTGGGACAGGGGTAAATTCGGGCAATCAGCCCCAGCATTTT. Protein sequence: CASSDAGTGVNSGNQPQHF.

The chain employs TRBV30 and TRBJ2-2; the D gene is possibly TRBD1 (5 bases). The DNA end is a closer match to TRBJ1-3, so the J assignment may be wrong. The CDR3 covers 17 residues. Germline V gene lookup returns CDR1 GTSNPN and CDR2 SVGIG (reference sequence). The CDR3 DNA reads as TGTGCCTGGAGTTCTTCGAGGACAAGGTTCCTTGGAACGGCCATATATTTT. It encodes CAWSSSRTRFLGTAIYF.

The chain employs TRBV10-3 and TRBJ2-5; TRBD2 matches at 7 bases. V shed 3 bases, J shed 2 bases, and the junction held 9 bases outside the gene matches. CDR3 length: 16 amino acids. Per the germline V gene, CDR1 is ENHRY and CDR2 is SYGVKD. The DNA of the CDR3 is TGTGCCATCAGTGATTGGGCTAGCGGAGAACAAGAGACCCAGTACTTC. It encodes CAISDWASGEQETQYF.

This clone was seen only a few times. CDR3 residues: CASSLGGRSFYEQYF. DNA for the CDR3: TGTGCCAGCAGCTTGGGTGGGAGGAGCTTTTACGAGCAGTACTTC. The genes are TRBV5-6 and TRBJ2-7, with D possibly matching TRBD2 (6 bases). V was clipped by 0 bases and J by 4 bases, with 14 bases between them. Germline CDR1 reads SGHDT; CDR2 reads YYEEEE. CDR3 size: 15 residues.

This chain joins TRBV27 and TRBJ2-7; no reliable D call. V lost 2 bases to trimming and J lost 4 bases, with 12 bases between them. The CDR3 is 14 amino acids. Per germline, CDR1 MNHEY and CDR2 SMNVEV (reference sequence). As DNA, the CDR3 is TGTGCCAGCAGTTTAAGCCTAGGTTGGTACGAGCAGTACTTC. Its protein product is CASSLSLGWYEQYF.

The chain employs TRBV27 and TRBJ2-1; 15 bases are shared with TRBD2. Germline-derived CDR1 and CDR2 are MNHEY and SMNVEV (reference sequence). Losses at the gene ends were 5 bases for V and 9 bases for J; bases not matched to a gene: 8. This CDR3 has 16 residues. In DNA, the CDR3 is TGTGCCAGCAGTATCCGGACTAGCGGGAGGGTCGGTGAGCAGTTCTTC. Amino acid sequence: CASSIRTSGRVGEQFF.

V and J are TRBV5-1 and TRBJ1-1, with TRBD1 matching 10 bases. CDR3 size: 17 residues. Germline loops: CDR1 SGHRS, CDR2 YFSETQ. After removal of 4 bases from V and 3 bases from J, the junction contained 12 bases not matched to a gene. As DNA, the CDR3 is TGCGCCAGCAGCGCGTCAGCCGGGACAGGGGTGGACACTGAAGCTTTCTTT. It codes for CASSASAGTGVDTEAFF.

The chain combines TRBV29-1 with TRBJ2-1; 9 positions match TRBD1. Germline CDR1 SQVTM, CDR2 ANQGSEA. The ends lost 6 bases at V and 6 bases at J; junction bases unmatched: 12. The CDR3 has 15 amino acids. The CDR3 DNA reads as TGCAGCGTCAACAGGGGGCAGAGAGGGACCAATGAGCAGTTCTTC. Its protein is CSVNRGQRGTNEQFF.

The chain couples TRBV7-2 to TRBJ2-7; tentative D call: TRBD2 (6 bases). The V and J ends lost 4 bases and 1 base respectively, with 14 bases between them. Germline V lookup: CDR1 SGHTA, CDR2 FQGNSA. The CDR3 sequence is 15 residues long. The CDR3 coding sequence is TGTGCCAGCAGCTCCCGGGTAGCGGAGTCCTACGAGCAGTACTTC. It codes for CASSSRVAESYEQYF. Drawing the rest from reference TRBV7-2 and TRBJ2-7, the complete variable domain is GAGVSQSPSNKVTEKGKDVELRCDPISGHTALYWYRQSLGQGLEFLIYFQGNSAPDKSGLPSDRFSAERTGGSVSTLTIQRTQQEDSAVYLCASSSRVAESYEQYFGPGTRLTVT.

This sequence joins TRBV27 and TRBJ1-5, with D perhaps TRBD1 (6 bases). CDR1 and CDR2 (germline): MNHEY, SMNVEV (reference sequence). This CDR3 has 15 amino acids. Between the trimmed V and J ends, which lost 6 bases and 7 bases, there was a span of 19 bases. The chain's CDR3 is CASRSRQEVTQPQHF. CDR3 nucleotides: TGTGCCAGCAGAAGCAGACAGGAGGTGACCCAGCCCCAGCATTTT.

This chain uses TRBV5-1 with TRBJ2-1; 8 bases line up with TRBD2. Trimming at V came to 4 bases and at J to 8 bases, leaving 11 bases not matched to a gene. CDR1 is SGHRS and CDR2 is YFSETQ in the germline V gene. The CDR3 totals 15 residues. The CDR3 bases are TGCGCCAGCAGCCGGGAGGGTCAGGGGATGTATGAGCAGTTCTTC. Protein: CASSREGQGMYEQFF.

Here the CDR3 DNA reads TGTGCCAGCAGCAGGGACAGGGGCCGGCAGTACTTC. Encoded protein: CASSRDRGRQYF. The chain joins TRBV27 to TRBJ2-7; 10 positions agree with TRBD1. With V trimmed by 6 bases and J by 9 bases, 5 bases remained unmatched. CDR3 length: 12 amino acids. Germline V gives CDR1 MNHEY, CDR2 SMNVEV (reference sequence).

The CDR3: CASRGDRLMNTEAFF. The CDR3 DNA sequence: TGTGCCAGCAGGGGTGACAGGTTAATGAACACTGAAGCTTTCTTT. The V and J genes are TRBV6-1 and TRBJ1-1, with D possibly TRBD1 on 6 matching bases. The V end lost 6 bases, the J end lost 0 bases, and 14 bases lay between the germline ends. The CDR3 sequence is 15 residues long. Germline CDR1 is MNHNS and CDR2 is SASEGT.

The CDR3 region has the DNA TGTGCCAGCAGTTTACCAGGAGGGACTGAAGCTTTCTTT. This codes for CASSLPGGTEAFF. The chain is built from TRBV28 and TRBJ1-1; D unresolved. Germline values: CDR1 MDHEN, CDR2 SYDVKM. CDR3 length equals 13 residues. The V and J ends lost 2 bases and 5 bases respectively, with 9 bases between them.

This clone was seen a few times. CDR3 nucleotides: TGTGCCTGGAGTGTCTCCGGAAACACCATATATTTT. This codes for CAWSVSGNTIYF. The chain recombines TRBV30 with TRBJ1-3; D is ambiguous. The germline V gene encodes CDR1 GTSNPN and CDR2 SVGIG (reference sequence). V was clipped by 0 bases and J by 4 bases, with 4 bases between them. The CDR3 totals 12 residues.

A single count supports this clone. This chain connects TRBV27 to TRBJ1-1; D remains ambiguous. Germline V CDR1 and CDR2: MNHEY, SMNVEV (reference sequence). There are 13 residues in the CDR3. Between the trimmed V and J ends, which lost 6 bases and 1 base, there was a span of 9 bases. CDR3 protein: CASSPYGNTEAFF. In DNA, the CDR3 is TGTGCCAGCAGCCCTTACGGGAACACTGAAGCTTTCTTT.

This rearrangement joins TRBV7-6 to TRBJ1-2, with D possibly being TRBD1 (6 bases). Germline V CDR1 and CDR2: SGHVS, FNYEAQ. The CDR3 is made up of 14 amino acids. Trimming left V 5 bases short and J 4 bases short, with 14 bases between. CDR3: CASSPGGAAYGYTF. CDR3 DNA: TGTGCCAGCAGCCCCGGGGGGGCGGCCTATGGCTACACCTTC.

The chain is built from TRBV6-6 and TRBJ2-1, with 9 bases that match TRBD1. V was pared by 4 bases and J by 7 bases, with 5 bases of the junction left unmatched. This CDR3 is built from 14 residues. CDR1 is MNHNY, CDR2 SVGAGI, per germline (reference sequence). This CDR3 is CASSLGQGRNEQFF. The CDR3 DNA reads TGTGCCAGCAGTTTGGGACAGGGTAGGAATGAGCAGTTCTTC.

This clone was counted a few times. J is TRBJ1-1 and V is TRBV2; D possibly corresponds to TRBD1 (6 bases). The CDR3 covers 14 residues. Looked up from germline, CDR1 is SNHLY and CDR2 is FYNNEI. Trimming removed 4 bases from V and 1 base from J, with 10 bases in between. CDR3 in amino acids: CASSGFRGNTEAFF. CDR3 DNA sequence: TGTGCCAGCAGTGGATTCAGGGGGAACACTGAAGCTTTCTTT.

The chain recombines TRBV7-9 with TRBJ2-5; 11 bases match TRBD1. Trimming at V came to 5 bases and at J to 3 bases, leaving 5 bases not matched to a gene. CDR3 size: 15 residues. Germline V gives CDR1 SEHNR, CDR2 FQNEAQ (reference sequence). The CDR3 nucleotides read TGTGCCAGCAGCGCCGGGACAGGGGGTAAAGAGACCCAGTACTTC. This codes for CASSAGTGGKETQYF.